These 30 T cell receptor beta chains originate from one sample sequenced in a study of blood T cell repertoires in COVID-19 (TCRdb year 2020). The receptor library was made with the immunoSEQ multiplex PCR assay. This is the immuneACCESS table as TCRdb keeps it, with only in-frame sequences that have V and J called. A part of the clones is gone; compared with another copy, unresolved V genes explain less than half, and the rest is unexplained. For this sample there are about 180,000 clones; around 80% appear just once. The ten largest clonotypes hold 13% to 15% of the sample. Sequenced sample: PBMCs or T cells enriched from blood (not recorded which). The receptors were sampled from a man in his forties or fifties who had recovered from COVID-19.

This sequence joins TRBV5-1 and TRBJ2-2, with 7 positions matching TRBD1. CDR1 and CDR2 (germline): SGHRS, YFSETQ. V dropped 5 bases and J dropped 3; count of bases not matched to a gene: 7. The CDR3 extends over 15 amino acids. CDR3 coding DNA: TGCGCCAGCAGTTTATGGGACAGTTACACCGGGGAGCTGTTTTTT. It specifies CASSLWDSYTGELFF.

The CDR3 spells CASSWGVNTEAFF. The CDR3 DNA follows: TGTGCCAGCAGTTGGGGAGTGAACACTGAAGCTTTCTTT. This rearrangement joins TRBV6-5 to TRBJ1-1; D ambiguous. Deletions cut 4 bases from V and 0 bases from J, with 6 bases between. This CDR3 has 13 residues. Germline V lookup: CDR1 MNHEY, CDR2 SVGAGI.

V usage is TRBV6-1 and J usage is TRBJ1-5; maybe TRBD1 (5 bases). Germline-derived CDR1 and CDR2 are MNHNS and SASEGT. CDR3 size: 14 residues. V gave up 0 bases and J gave up 6 bases, with 9 bases separating them. DNA for the CDR3: TGTGCCAGCAGTGAAGCAGGGAGGGGTCAGCCCCAGCATTTT. It yields the protein CASSEAGRGQPQHF.

This chain uses TRBV5-6 with TRBJ1-1; tentatively, D is TRBD1 (5 bases). Germline CDR1 and CDR2: SGHDT and YYEEEE. V was pared by 3 bases and J by 7 bases, with 13 bases between. CDR3 length: 13 amino acids. CDR3 residues: CASSSDRRNEAFF. The CDR3 DNA reads as TGTGCCAGCAGCTCCGACAGACGTAATGAAGCTTTCTTT.

This chain links TRBV7-2 with TRBJ2-3, with 8 bases fitting TRBD2. Germline V gene lookup returns CDR1 SGHTA and CDR2 FQGNSA. Trimming cost V 6 bases and J 1 base; bases outside gene matches: 6. CDR3 size: 15 residues. DNA for the CDR3: TGTGCCAGCAGTCCACCCGGGGGGGGCACAGATACGCAGTATTTT. This encodes CASSPPGGGTDTQYF.

The CDR3 protein is CASSLTVRTEAFF. Written as DNA, the CDR3 is TGTGCCAGCAGTTTGACCGTGAGGACTGAAGCTTTCTTT. The gene calls are TRBV27 and TRBJ1-1; D not resolved. The V end lost 3 bases, the J end lost 5 bases, and 10 bases lay between the germline ends. Germline assignment: CDR1 MNHEY and CDR2 SMNVEV (reference sequence). The CDR3 has 13 residues.

This clone was recorded only once. The rearrangement joins TRBV6-5 to TRBJ2-1, with D tentatively TRBD2 (5 bases). CDR3 length equals 15 residues. Germline CDR1 reads MNHEY; CDR2 reads SVGAGI. Trimming removed 10 bases from V and 4 bases from J, with 20 bases in between. CDR3 nucleotide sequence: TGTGCCACCGCACTAGACTCCTACCCTTACAATGAGCAGTTCTTC. Protein: CATALDSYPYNEQFF.

The rearrangement uses TRBV9 and TRBJ2-1, with TRBD1 matching 7 bases. The CDR3 extends over 15 amino acids. Germline-derived CDR1 and CDR2 are SGDLS and YYNGEE. J gave up 9 bases and V 4 bases, and 13 bases lay outside the gene matches. Written as DNA, the CDR3 is TGTGCCAGCAGCCCCACGGGACAGCACATCGGTGAGCAGTTCTTC. Residues: CASSPTGQHIGEQFF.

The chain couples TRBV10-3 to TRBJ2-1, with D maybe TRBD2 (6 bases). Trimming took off 4 bases at V and 10 bases at J, with 11 bases between the two ends. Germline values: CDR1 ENHRY, CDR2 SYGVKD. The CDR3 runs to 12 residues. This chain's CDR3 is CAISARRGEQFF. The CDR3 DNA reads TGTGCCATCAGTGCTAGACGGGGGGAGCAGTTCTTC.

This clone was detected only a few times. The J gene is TRBJ2-5, the V gene TRBV2, with 16 bases aligning to TRBD2. Germline-derived CDR1 and CDR2 are SNHLY and FYNNEI. This CDR3 is built from 16 residues. Trimming at V came to 5 bases and at J to 10 bases, leaving 10 bases not matched to a gene. The CDR3 sequence: CASSSTGLAGGQGQYF. CDR3 DNA sequence: TGTGCCAGCAGTTCCACGGGACTAGCGGGGGGGCAGGGCCAGTACTTC.

The J gene is TRBJ1-2, the V gene TRBV7-8; the D gene is possibly TRBD1 (5 bases). Looked up from germline, CDR1 is SGHVS and CDR2 is FQNEAQ. V lost 5 bases to trimming and J lost 5 bases, with 9 bases between them. This CDR3 is built from 12 residues. CDR3 in DNA: TGTGCCAGCAGCCTCCAGGGTTATGGCTACACCTTC. Amino acid sequence: CASSLQGYGYTF.

V is TRBV10-3 and J is TRBJ2-7; D perhaps matches TRBD1 (6 bases). The CDR3 has 15 residues. V was clipped by 9 bases and J by 5 bases, with 23 bases between them. Germline V CDR1 and CDR2: ENHRY, SYGVKD. The CDR3 spells CAIGQSPGEAHEQYF. The CDR3 coding sequence is TGTGCCATAGGACAATCTCCAGGGGAAGCCCACGAGCAGTACTTC.

The gene calls are TRBV19 and TRBJ1-1; maybe TRBD1 (6 bases). Trimming cost V 6 bases and J 10 bases, with 21 bases left between them. Germline V gives CDR1 LNHDA, CDR2 SQIVND (reference sequence). The CDR3 sequence is 14 residues long. CDR3 DNA sequence: TGTGCCAGTAGGCTACAGCCGCACACAGGGAGAGCTTTCTTT. Translating it yields CASRLQPHTGRAFF. The full variable domain, completed using reference TRBV19 and TRBJ1-1, is DGGITQSPKYLFRKEGQNVTLSCEQNLNHDAMYWYRQDPGQGLRLIYYSQIVNDFQKGDIAEGYSVSREKKESFPLTVTSAQKNPTAFYLCASRLQPHTGRAFFGQGTRLTVV.

The V call is TRBV27, the J call TRBJ2-3, with D uncertain. CDR1 and CDR2 (germline): MNHEY, SMNVEV (reference sequence). The CDR3 spans 14 residues. With 4 bases removed from V and 4 bases from J, the gap between germline ends came to 12 bases. This chain's CDR3 is CASSWAGLADTQYF. The CDR3 region has the DNA TGTGCCAGCAGTTGGGCCGGCCTGGCAGATACGCAGTATTTT.

The rearrangement links TRBV28 to TRBJ1-2; 11 bases agree with TRBD1. This CDR3 is built from 14 residues. V lost 5 bases to trimming and J lost 2 bases; unmatched junction nucleotides: 1. Per the germline V gene, CDR1 is MDHEN and CDR2 is SYDVKM. The CDR3 sequence is CASSRDRGNYGYTF. CDR3 nucleotide sequence: TGTGCCAGCAGTCGGGACAGGGGGAACTATGGCTACACCTTC.

The chain carries TRBV12-3 or TRBV12-4 and TRBJ1-6; D gene unclear. V was cut by 3 bases and J by 11 bases, with 8 bases left in between. The CDR3 spans 12 residues. CDR3 in DNA: TGTGCCAGCAGTTTCAGGTCTGCACCCCTCCACTTT. Protein product: CASSFRSAPLHF.

The chain joins TRBV19 to TRBJ1-2, with TRBD1 identical over 8 bases. CDR1 is LNHDA, CDR2 SQIVND, per germline (reference sequence). With V trimmed by 1 base and J by 3 bases, 4 bases remained unmatched. The CDR3 is 15 amino acids. CDR3 residues: CASSIGSGGDYGYTF. CDR3 coding DNA: TGTGCCAGTAGTATAGGATCAGGGGGCGACTATGGCTACACCTTC.

V usage is TRBV2 and J usage is TRBJ2-5, with 8 bases matching TRBD1. Germline lookup yields CDR1 SNHLY and CDR2 FYNNEI. The CDR3 is 15 amino acids. Germline trimming cut 2 bases from V and 2 bases from J; bases unmatched to any gene: 4. DNA for the CDR3: TGTGCCAGCAGTGAAACAGGGGGTCCTCAAGAGACCCAGTACTTC. Amino acids: CASSETGGPQETQYF.

The chain is built from TRBV18 and TRBJ1-2, with 8 nucleotides matching TRBD1. V lost 3 bases, J lost 3 bases, and 9 bases stayed unmatched. CDR3 length: 16 amino acids. Germline V gives CDR1 KGHSH, CDR2 LQKENI. Here the CDR3 DNA reads TGTGCCAGCTCACCTCTCGGACAGGGAGGGGACTATGGCTACACCTTC. Translation gives CASSPLGQGGDYGYTF. The whole variable domain, remainder taken from reference TRBV18 and TRBJ1-2, is NAGVMQNPRHLVRRRGQEARLRCSPMKGHSHVYWYRQLPEEGLKFMVYLQKENIIDESGMPKERFSAEFPKEGPSILRIQQVVRGDSAAYFCASSPLGQGGDYGYTFGSGTRLTVV.

This chain links TRBV28 with TRBJ2-7, with TRBD1 identical over 8 bases. J gave up 0 bases and V 5 bases, and 3 bases lay outside the gene matches. The CDR3 extends over 14 amino acids. CDR1 is MDHEN, CDR2 SYDVKM, per germline. This CDR3 is CASSRTGISYEQYF. CDR3 sequence (DNA): TGTGCCAGCAGTCGGACAGGGATCTCCTACGAGCAGTACTTC.

The chain is built from TRBV14 and TRBJ2-1; 7 positions match TRBD1. The germline CDR1 and CDR2 sequences are SGHDN and FVKESK. V was pared by 0 bases and J by 8 bases, with 19 bases of the junction left unmatched. This CDR3 contains 19 residues. The CDR3 here is CASSQDLPGAGGPNYEQFF. CDR3 DNA sequence: TGTGCCAGCAGCCAAGATCTTCCCGGCGCAGGGGGACCGAACTATGAGCAGTTCTTC.

The CDR3 is CASSPLSGTDTQYF. The CDR3 DNA reads as TGTGCCAGCAGCCCCCTAAGCGGGACAGATACGCAGTATTTT. V is TRBV5-4 and J is TRBJ2-3; tentatively, D is TRBD2 (6 bases). This CDR3 spans 14 amino acids. The V gene's germline CDR1 is SGHNT and CDR2 YYREEE (reference sequence). Trimming took off 4 bases at V and 3 bases at J, with 12 bases between the two ends.

V usage is TRBV28 and J usage is TRBJ1-1, with TRBD1 as a possible D gene (6 bases). The V end was cut by 4 bases, the J end by 1 base, with 13 bases between. Germline loops: CDR1 MDHEN, CDR2 SYDVKM. The CDR3 has 15 residues. The CDR3 reads CASSSGGGANTEAFF. In DNA form, the CDR3 reads TGTGCCAGCAGTTCGGGAGGGGGTGCGAACACTGAAGCTTTCTTT.

The V and J genes are TRBV10-3 and TRBJ1-2; the D is unclear. Germline CDR1 reads ENHRY; CDR2 reads SYGVKD. Trimming stripped 9 bases from V and 4 bases from J, with 15 bases between. The CDR3 loop spans 13 amino acids. DNA of the CDR3: TGTGCCATTAAGGCGGGTGACGGCTATGGCTACACCTTC. It translates to CAIKAGDGYGYTF.

The rearrangement links TRBV2 to TRBJ1-4, with 9 bases fitting TRBD1. The CDR3 sequence is 13 residues long. V dropped 8 bases and J dropped 7; count of bases not matched to a gene: 5. The germline V gene has CDR1 SNHLY and CDR2 FYNNEI. CDR3: CASRGQGTEKLFF. DNA of the CDR3: TGTGCCAGCCGAGGACAGGGGACTGAAAAACTGTTTTTT.

CDR3 sequence: CAWGFGGTNTGELFF. The CDR3 nucleotides read TGTGCCTGGGGTTTTGGGGGGACTAACACCGGGGAGCTGTTTTTT. The chain recombines TRBV30 with TRBJ2-2; possibly TRBD2 for D (6 bases). This CDR3 spans 15 amino acids. In germline, CDR1 is GTSNPN, CDR2 SVGIG (reference sequence). Trimming removed 5 bases from V and 2 bases from J, with 15 bases in between.

The chain has TRBV7-9 and TRBJ1-4; 9 bases agree with TRBD1. The trim removed 3 bases at V and 8 bases at J, leaving 7 bases unmatched. The CDR3 covers 15 residues. The germline V gene has CDR1 SEHNR and CDR2 FQNEAQ (reference sequence). This chain's CDR3 is CASSFQDRGEEKLFF. The CDR3 DNA sequence: TGTGCCAGCAGCTTCCAGGACAGGGGTGAGGAAAAACTGTTTTTT.

This clone occurred a few times. J is TRBJ2-7 and V is TRBV12-3 or TRBV12-4; D ambiguous. The CDR3 covers 13 residues. V was shortened by 5 bases and J by 5 bases, with 13 bases between the two germline ends. DNA for the CDR3: TGTGCCAGCAGTCCCGGTTCTAGAAACGAGCAGTACTTC. Translated: CASSPGSRNEQYF.

The count of this clone is one. The V and J genes are TRBV3-1 (or the pseudogene TRBV3-2) and TRBJ2-5; 7 bases are shared with TRBD1. The CDR3 length is 15 residues. V dropped 3 bases and J dropped 1; count of bases not matched to a gene: 5. Germline V lookup: CDR1 LGHDT, CDR2 YNNKEL (reference sequence). The CDR3, as DNA: TGTGCCAGCAGCCAGCCCGGGACAGCCCAAGAGACCCAGTACTTC. It yields the protein CASSQPGTAQETQYF.

This clone was seen a handful of times. V gene TRBV2 combines with J gene TRBJ2-7; D possibly corresponds to TRBD1 (6 bases). Trimming pared 3 bases from V and 0 bases from J, leaving 9 bases between. The CDR3 covers 14 residues. Per the germline V gene, CDR1 is SNHLY and CDR2 is FYNNEI. The DNA for the CDR3 is TGTGCCAGCAGTGACAGGGGCTTCTCCTACGAGCAGTACTTC. Translated: CASSDRGFSYEQYF.